Each of the 30 T cell receptor beta chains below was sequenced from the same sample in a study of cytomegalovirus exposure and HLA in healthy donors. The PCR had 60 Vbeta and 13 Jbeta primers. Produced via immunoSEQ multiplex PCR; TCRdb's table is partial and in-frame only. The table includes approximately 220,000 clones, over 60% detected once. Sequencing used PBMCs. Every receptor here comes from a man younger than 30 in good health and CMV-seronegative.

This sequence joins TRBV18 and TRBJ1-2; weak D call: TRBD1 (5 bases). CDR1 is KGHSH, CDR2 LQKENI, per germline. Trimming removed 2 bases from V and 3 bases from J, with 25 bases in between. CDR3 length: 19 residues. CDR3 coding DNA: TGTGCCAGCTCACCAAATACGGCGTCGGCAGGGCCCAAAGACTATGGCTACACCTTC. Translation: CASSPNTASAGPKDYGYTF.

The gene calls are TRBV7-3 and TRBJ2-6; maybe TRBD2 (6 bases). Germline V gene sequence: CDR1 SGHTA, CDR2 FQGTGA. The V end lost 4 bases, the J end lost 4 bases, and 8 bases lay between the germline ends. This CDR3 is built from 14 residues. CDR3 DNA sequence: TGTGCCAGCAGCTCAAGCGGGGGGGCCAACGTCCTGACTTTC. Amino acids: CASSSSGGANVLTF.

The chain uses TRBV10-3 and TRBJ1-4; a possible D gene is TRBD1 (5 bases). V lost 6 bases to trimming and J lost 2 bases, with 13 bases between them. Germline V gene sequence: CDR1 ENHRY, CDR2 SYGVKD. This CDR3 spans 15 amino acids. The CDR3 sequence: CAISKGEGTNEKLFF. In DNA form, the CDR3 reads TGTGCCATCAGCAAAGGGGAGGGGACTAATGAAAAACTGTTTTTT.

The chain carries TRBV5-6 and TRBJ1-1; the match to TRBD1 covers 7 bases. The V gene's germline CDR1 is SGHDT and CDR2 YYEEEE. CDR3 length: 13 residues. J lost 3 bases, V lost 4 bases, and 3 bases had no gene match. CDR3 sequence: CASSLDRDTEAFF. For the CDR3, the DNA is TGTGCCAGCAGCCTAGACAGGGACACTGAAGCTTTCTTT. Full variable domain (missing parts from reference TRBV5-6 and TRBJ1-1): DAGVTQSPTHLIKTRGQQVTLRCSPKSGHDTVSWYQQALGQGPQFIFQYYEEEERQRGNFPDRFSGHQFPNYSSELNVNALLLGDSALYLCASSLDRDTEAFFGQGTRLTVV.

The rearrangement links TRBV5-1 to TRBJ2-5; 11 positions agree with TRBD2. CDR3 length: 16 residues. CDR1 is SGHRS and CDR2 is YFSETQ in the germline V gene. V lost 6 bases, J lost 2 bases, and 9 bases stayed unmatched. The chain's CDR3 is CASTTSGTSGQETQYF. CDR3 sequence (DNA): TGCGCCAGCACCACCTCCGGGACTAGCGGACAAGAGACCCAGTACTTC. Drawing the rest from reference TRBV5-1 and TRBJ2-5, the complete variable domain is KAGVTQTPRYLIKTRGQQVTLSCSPISGHRSVSWYQQTPGQGLQFLFEYFSETQRNKGNFPGRFSGRQFSNSRSEMNVSTLELGDSALYLCASTTSGTSGQETQYFGPGTRLLVL.

The chain combines TRBV5-1 with TRBJ2-2; D unresolved. Germline lookup yields CDR1 SGHRS and CDR2 YFSETQ. This CDR3 contains 13 residues. V shed 6 bases and J shed 0 bases, with 6 bases lying between them. The CDR3 region is CASKTPNTGELFF. The CDR3, as DNA: TGCGCCAGCAAGACTCCGAACACCGGGGAGCTGTTTTTT.

In this sample, this clone turned up a few times. This chain links TRBV6-1 with TRBJ2-7; no firm D call. V was cut by 6 bases and J by 5 bases, with 11 bases left in between. Looked up from germline, CDR1 is MNHNS and CDR2 is SASEGT. The CDR3 is made up of 12 amino acids. The CDR3 loop reads CASRGKINEQYF. The CDR3, as DNA: TGTGCCAGCAGGGGCAAGATCAACGAGCAGTACTTC.

On this clone itself: The same CDR3 arises from other DNA sequences in this sample as well. The chain recombines TRBV9 with TRBJ2-1; 10 bases are a match to TRBD1. The CDR3 spans 15 residues. The ends lost 6 bases at V and 6 bases at J; junction bases unmatched: 9. Germline CDR1 SGDLS, CDR2 YYNGEE. CDR3: CASTGERTGGNEQFF. In nucleotides, the CDR3 is TGTGCCAGCACGGGAGAGCGGACAGGGGGCAATGAGCAGTTCTTC.

This clone occurred a few times. In nucleotides, the CDR3 is TGTGCCAGCAGTGAATCCCGGACAGGGGATCAGCCCCAGCATTTT. It is translated as CASSESRTGDQPQHF. The J gene is TRBJ1-5, the V gene TRBV2, with 9 bases matching TRBD1. V shed 2 bases and J 5 bases; nucleotides not matched to a gene: 4. Germline-derived CDR1 and CDR2 are SNHLY and FYNNEI. CDR3 length: 15 residues. Looking up the rest from reference TRBV2 and TRBJ1-5 gives the full variable domain: EPEVTQTPSHQVTQMGQEVILRCVPISNHLYFYWYRQILGQKVEFLVSFYNNEISEKSEIFDDQFSVERPDGSNFTLKIRSTKLEDSAMYFCASSESRTGDQPQHFGDGTRLSIL.

The chain uses TRBV15 and TRBJ2-7; 9 bases are shared with TRBD1. V gave up 4 bases and J gave up 4 bases; unmatched junction bases: 5. This CDR3 spans 14 amino acids. CDR1 and CDR2 (germline): LNHNV, YYDKDF (reference sequence). CDR3 protein: CATSKGQGIYEQYF. The CDR3 DNA reads as TGTGCCACCAGCAAAGGACAGGGGATTTACGAGCAGTACTTC.

This clone was picked up a small number of times. This rearrangement joins TRBV2 to TRBJ1-3; D possibly corresponds to TRBD1 (5 bases). Trimming left V 7 bases short and J 10 bases short, with 26 bases between. CDR1 is SNHLY and CDR2 is FYNNEI in the germline V gene. CDR3 length equals 16 residues. The CDR3 sequence is CASTQGERGWGWTIYF. The CDR3, as DNA: TGTGCCAGCACCCAAGGAGAAAGGGGCTGGGGTTGGACCATATATTTT.

The chain employs TRBV4-1 and TRBJ2-3, with unresolved D. The V and J ends lost 0 bases and 1 base respectively, with 11 bases between them. Germline values: CDR1 MGHRA, CDR2 YSYEKL. The CDR3 extends over 16 amino acids. The CDR3 nucleotides read TGCGCCAGCAGCCAAGATATTGCCTCGGGCACAGATACGCAGTATTTT. Translation: CASSQDIASGTDTQYF.

V is TRBV11-3 and J is TRBJ2-2, with 10 positions matching TRBD1. V shed 0 bases and J 5 bases; nucleotides not matched to a gene: 9. Per the germline V gene, CDR1 is SGHNT and CDR2 is YENEEA. The CDR3 covers 18 residues. The CDR3 DNA follows: TGTGCCAGCAGCTTAGATAGTGCGGGACAGGGGTGGACCGGGGAGCTGTTTTTT. This sequence encodes CASSLDSAGQGWTGELFF.

This chain links TRBV29-1 with TRBJ1-2; D is possibly TRBD1 (6 bases). The ends were cut back, 4 bases at V and 7 bases at J, with 19 bases in the middle. CDR3 length: 14 residues. Germline-derived CDR1 and CDR2 are SQVTM and ANQGSEA. CDR3 loop: CSVADSLTQAGYTF. The CDR3 DNA is TGCAGCGTTGCGGACAGCCTCACCCAAGCTGGCTACACCTTC.

The genes are TRBV10-3 and TRBJ2-1; 11 positions agree with TRBD2. The germline V gene has CDR1 ENHRY and CDR2 SYGVKD. The CDR3 extends over 16 amino acids. V was clipped by 1 base and J by 9 bases; unmatched bases: 8. CDR3 loop: CAISEYSSGRSSEQFF. CDR3 DNA: TGTGCCATCAGTGAGTATTCTAGCGGGAGGTCGTCTGAGCAGTTCTTC.

The V gene is TRBV30, the J gene TRBJ2-3; 15 nucleotides match TRBD2. J lost 5 bases, V lost 3 bases, and 6 bases had no gene match. CDR1 and CDR2 (germline): GTSNPN, SVGIG (reference sequence). CDR3 length: 16 amino acids. CDR3 in amino acids: CAWRGLAGGGGDTQYF. The CDR3 region has the DNA TGTGCCTGGAGAGGACTAGCGGGAGGGGGTGGAGATACGCAGTATTTT.

The chain uses TRBV5-8 and TRBJ2-1, with 13 bases that match TRBD2. Per germline, CDR1 SGHTS and CDR2 YDEGEE. The CDR3 loop spans 17 amino acids. The ends lost 4 bases at V and 7 bases at J; junction bases unmatched: 11. The CDR3 here is CASSPTSGRGLGNEQFF. For the CDR3, the DNA is TGTGCCAGCAGCCCTACTAGCGGGAGGGGCCTAGGTAATGAGCAGTTCTTC.

The gene calls are TRBV29-1 and TRBJ2-7; no clear D. The germline CDR1 and CDR2 sequences are SQVTM and ANQGSEA. The CDR3 runs to 11 residues. V lost 6 bases and J lost 2, with 8 bases in between. The CDR3 reads CSVGEAYEQYF. Written as DNA, the CDR3 is TGCAGCGTGGGTGAGGCCTACGAGCAGTACTTC.

This sequence joins TRBV19 and TRBJ1-5, with a tentative D call TRBD1 (6 bases). The CDR3 loop spans 17 amino acids. V lost 4 bases, J lost 0 bases, and 16 bases lay in between. The V gene's germline CDR1 is LNHDA and CDR2 SQIVND (reference sequence). Here the CDR3 reads CASSTGAELNSNQPQHF. The CDR3 DNA sequence: TGTGCCAGTAGTACAGGGGCAGAACTAAATAGCAATCAGCCCCAGCATTTT.

The CDR3: CASSLMDRRSSNTGELFF. The CDR3 DNA is TGTGCCAGCAGCTTGATGGACAGAAGGAGCTCGAACACCGGGGAGCTGTTTTTT. The chain links TRBV5-6 to TRBJ2-2; perhaps TRBD1 as D (6 bases). With 1 base removed from V and 0 bases from J, the gap between germline ends came to 16 bases. CDR3 length: 18 amino acids. Per germline, CDR1 SGHDT and CDR2 YYEEEE.

Here the CDR3 reads CASSLSFATTNTEAFF. CDR3 in DNA: TGTGCCAGCAGTTTATCGTTTGCGACAACGAACACTGAAGCTTTCTTT. V and J are TRBV27 and TRBJ1-1; D remains unclear. The CDR3 runs 16 residues. Germline assignment: CDR1 MNHEY and CDR2 SMNVEV (reference sequence). Trimming took off 0 bases at V and 1 base at J, with 12 bases between the two ends.

V and J are TRBV28 and TRBJ1-1, with a possible D match to TRBD1 (6 bases). Looked up from germline, CDR1 is MDHEN and CDR2 is SYDVKM. The CDR3 loop spans 15 amino acids. The V end was cut by 5 bases, the J end by 2 bases, with 15 bases between. The CDR3, as DNA: TGTGCCAGCAGTACTAGACAGGCGCTCAACACTGAAGCTTTCTTT. As protein: CASSTRQALNTEAFF.

The J gene is TRBJ2-6, the V gene TRBV5-6; weak D call: TRBD2 (6 bases). Trimming took off 0 bases at V and 5 bases at J, with 18 bases between the two ends. Looked up from germline, CDR1 is SGHDT and CDR2 is YYEEEE. This CDR3 region has 18 residues. The CDR3 region is CASSLAPSGGRWANVLTF. Here the CDR3 DNA reads TGTGCCAGCAGCTTGGCCCCCTCCGGGGGTCGCTGGGCCAACGTCCTGACTTTC.

V is TRBV30 and J is TRBJ2-7; 8 bases are shared with TRBD1. V shed 1 base, J shed 3 bases, and the junction held 8 bases outside the gene matches. The CDR3 is 15 residues long. CDR1 is GTSNPN and CDR2 is SVGIG in the germline V gene (reference sequence). As DNA, the CDR3 is TGTGCCTGGAGTGGTCGGACAGGGAAAAACTACGAGCAGTACTTC. Its protein is CAWSGRTGKNYEQYF.

The chain links TRBV29-1 to TRBJ2-1; possible D gene TRBD2, 6 bases. The V end lost 2 bases, the J end lost 0 bases, and 14 bases lay between the germline ends. Germline V CDR1 and CDR2: SQVTM, ANQGSEA. There are 16 residues in the CDR3. The CDR3 region has the DNA TGCAGCGTTGAATATGGGACTGCTATCTCCTACAATGAGCAGTTCTTC. Protein sequence: CSVEYGTAISYNEQFF.

The chain couples TRBV11-3 to TRBJ2-2, with 9 bases aligning to TRBD1. The V gene end was trimmed by 4 bases and the J gene end by 2 bases; junction bases not matched to a gene: 8. This CDR3 spans 17 amino acids. The germline gives CDR1 SGHNT, CDR2 YENEEA. The CDR3 loop reads CASSSGQGIPNTGELFF. CDR3 nucleotide sequence: TGTGCCAGCAGCTCCGGACAGGGGATCCCAAACACCGGGGAGCTGTTTTTT.

The genes are TRBV29-1 and TRBJ2-7, with 7 bases that match TRBD2. In germline, CDR1 is SQVTM, CDR2 ANQGSEA. The CDR3 totals 13 residues. The ends lost 7 bases at V and 3 bases at J; junction bases unmatched: 9. The CDR3 coding sequence is TGCAGCGCAGAAGGAGGGGAGGGCTACGAGCAGTACTTC. Amino acid sequence: CSAEGGEGYEQYF.

This clone was observed a few times. The rearrangement joins TRBV10-3 to TRBJ2-7, with TRBD1 identical over 11 bases. CDR3 length: 12 amino acids. The junction had 3 bases not matched to a gene; V was cut back by 8 bases and J by 6 bases. Germline V gene sequence: CDR1 ENHRY, CDR2 SYGVKD. In DNA, the CDR3 is TGTGCCATCCGTGGGACAGGGGGCGAGCAGTACTTC. It encodes CAIRGTGGEQYF.

The V and J genes are TRBV15 and TRBJ1-5, with 8 bases matching TRBD1. CDR3 length equals 15 residues. The germline gives CDR1 LNHNV, CDR2 YYDKDF (reference sequence). The ends lost 5 bases at V and 0 bases at J; junction bases unmatched: 3. The CDR3 here is CATSRGTGSNQPQHF. The CDR3 coding sequence is TGTGCCACCAGCCGAGGGACAGGTAGCAATCAGCCCCAGCATTTT.

The chain joins TRBV2 to TRBJ2-1; TRBD2 matches 7 bases. V gave up 3 bases and J gave up 9 bases; unmatched junction bases: 5. Germline lookup yields CDR1 SNHLY and CDR2 FYNNEI. The CDR3 has 13 residues. The CDR3 nucleotides read TGTGCCAGCAGTGAGGTAGCGGGTCCTGAGCAGTTCTTC. Protein: CASSEVAGPEQFF.